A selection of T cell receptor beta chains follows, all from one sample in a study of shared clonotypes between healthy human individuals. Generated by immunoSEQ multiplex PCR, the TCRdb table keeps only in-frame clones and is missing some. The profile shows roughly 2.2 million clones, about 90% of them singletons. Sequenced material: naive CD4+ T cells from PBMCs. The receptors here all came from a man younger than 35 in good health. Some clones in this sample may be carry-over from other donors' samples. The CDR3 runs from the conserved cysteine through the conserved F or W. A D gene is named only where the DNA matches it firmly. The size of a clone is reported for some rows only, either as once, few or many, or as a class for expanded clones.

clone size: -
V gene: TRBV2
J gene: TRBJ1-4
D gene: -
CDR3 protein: CASRRTGLGGEKLFF
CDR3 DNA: TGTGCCAGCAGACGTACAGGGCTCGGGGGTGAAAAACTGTTTTTT

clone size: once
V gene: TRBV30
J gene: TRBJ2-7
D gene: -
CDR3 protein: CAWSVRGTSYEQYF
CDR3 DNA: TGTGCCTGGAGTGTACGAGGGACCTCCTACGAGCAGTACTTC

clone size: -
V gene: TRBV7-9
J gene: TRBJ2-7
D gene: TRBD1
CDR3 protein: CASSPLPGTGVYEQYF
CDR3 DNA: TGTGCCAGCAGCCCCCTTCCCGGGACAGGGGTATACGAGCAGTACTTC

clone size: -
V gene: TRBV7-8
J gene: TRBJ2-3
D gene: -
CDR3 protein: CASSLVESTDTQYF
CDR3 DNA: TGTGCCAGCAGCTTAGTGGAAAGCACAGATACGCAGTATTTT

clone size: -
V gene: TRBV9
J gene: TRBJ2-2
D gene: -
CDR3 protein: CASSEGPGGPAGELFF
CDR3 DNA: TGTGCCAGCAGCGAGGGACCAGGAGGGCCTGCCGGGGAGCTGTTTTTT

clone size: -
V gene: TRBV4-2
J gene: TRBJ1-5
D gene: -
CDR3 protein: CASSQEHRQTPSNQPQHF
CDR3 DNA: TGTGCCAGCAGCCAAGAACACCGACAGACCCCGAGCAATCAGCCCCAGCATTTT

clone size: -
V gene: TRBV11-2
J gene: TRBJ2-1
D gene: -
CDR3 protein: CASSLGRADEQFF
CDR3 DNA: TGTGCCAGCAGCTTAGGTCGGGCGGATGAGCAGTTCTTC

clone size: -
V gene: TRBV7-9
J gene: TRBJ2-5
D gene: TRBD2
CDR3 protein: CASSLEGRVGETQYF
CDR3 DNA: TGTGCCAGCAGCTTAGAGGGGAGGGTGGGAGAGACCCAGTACTTC

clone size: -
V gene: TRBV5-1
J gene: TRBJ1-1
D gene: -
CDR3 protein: CASSPSQGDTEAFF
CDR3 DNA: TGCGCCAGCAGCCCTTCCCAGGGTGACACTGAAGCTTTCTTT

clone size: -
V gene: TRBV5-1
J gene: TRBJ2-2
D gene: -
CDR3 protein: CASSLVGSSNTGELFF
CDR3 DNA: TGCGCCAGCAGCTTGGTCGGCAGCTCGAACACCGGGGAGCTGTTTTTT

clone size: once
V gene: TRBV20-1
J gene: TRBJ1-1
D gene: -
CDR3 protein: CSAWRTEAFF
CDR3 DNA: TGCAGTGCCTGGCGGACTGAAGCTTTCTTT

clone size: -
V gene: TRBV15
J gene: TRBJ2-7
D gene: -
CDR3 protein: CATSRGRVAASYEQYF
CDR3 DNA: TGTGCCACCAGCAGAGGGAGAGTAGCGGCCTCCTACGAGCAGTACTTC

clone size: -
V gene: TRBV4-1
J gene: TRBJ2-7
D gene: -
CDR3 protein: CASSPLSPRTASYEQYF
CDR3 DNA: TGCGCCAGCAGCCCGCTCAGTCCTCGGACAGCCTCCTACGAGCAGTACTTC

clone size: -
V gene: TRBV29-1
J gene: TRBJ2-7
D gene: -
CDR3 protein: CSVEAPGKGTSSYEQYF
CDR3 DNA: TGCAGCGTTGAGGCCCCAGGTAAGGGGACCAGCTCCTACGAGCAGTACTTC

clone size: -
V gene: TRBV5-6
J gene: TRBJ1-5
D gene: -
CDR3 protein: CASSLAGSGPQHF
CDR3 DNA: TGTGCCAGCAGCTTGGCAGGGAGCGGGCCCCAGCATTTT

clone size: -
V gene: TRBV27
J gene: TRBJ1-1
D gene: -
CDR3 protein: CASSAYRGSDTEAFF
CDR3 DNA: TGTGCCAGCAGTGCTTACAGAGGATCGGACACTGAAGCTTTCTTT

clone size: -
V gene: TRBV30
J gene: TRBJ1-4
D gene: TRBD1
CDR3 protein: CAWSVRQGTEKLFF
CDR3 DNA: TGTGCCTGGAGTGTACGACAGGGGACTGAAAAACTGTTTTTT

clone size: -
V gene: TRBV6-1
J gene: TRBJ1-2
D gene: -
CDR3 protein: CASSVLPSGYTF
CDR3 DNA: TGTGCCAGCAGTGTCCTTCCGAGTGGCTACACCTTC

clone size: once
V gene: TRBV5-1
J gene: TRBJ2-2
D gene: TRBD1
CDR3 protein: CASSSQGENTGELFF
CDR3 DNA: TGCGCCAGCAGCTCACAGGGGGAGAACACCGGGGAGCTGTTTTTT

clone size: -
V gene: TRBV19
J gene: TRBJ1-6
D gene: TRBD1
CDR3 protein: CASSSRDRGSPLHF
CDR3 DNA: TGTGCCAGTAGTAGCCGGGACAGGGGTTCACCCCTCCACTTT

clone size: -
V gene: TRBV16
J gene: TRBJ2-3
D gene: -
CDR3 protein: CASSQSLPSTDTQYF
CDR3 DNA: TGTGCCAGCAGCCAATCGCTTCCTAGCACAGATACGCAGTATTTT

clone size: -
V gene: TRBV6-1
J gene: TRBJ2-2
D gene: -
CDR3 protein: CASNGGRIDTGELFF
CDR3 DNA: TGTGCCAGCAATGGGGGGCGGATAGACACCGGGGAGCTGTTTTTT

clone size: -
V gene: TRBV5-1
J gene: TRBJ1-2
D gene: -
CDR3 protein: CASGGQTNYGYTF
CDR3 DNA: TGCGCCAGCGGAGGACAGACTAACTATGGCTACACCTTC

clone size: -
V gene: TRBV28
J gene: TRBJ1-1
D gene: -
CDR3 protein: CASSQGASMNTEAFF
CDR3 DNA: TGTGCCAGCAGTCAGGGCGCTTCCATGAACACTGAAGCTTTCTTT

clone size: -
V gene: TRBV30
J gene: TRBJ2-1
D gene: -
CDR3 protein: CAWREWGALHNEQFF
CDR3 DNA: TGTGCCTGGAGGGAGTGGGGGGCCCTTCACAATGAGCAGTTCTTC

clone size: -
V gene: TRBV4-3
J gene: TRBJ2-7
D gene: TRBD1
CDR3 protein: CASSQDLRTGAWEQYF
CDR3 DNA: TGCGCCAGCAGCCAAGATTTAAGGACAGGGGCATGGGAGCAGTACTTC

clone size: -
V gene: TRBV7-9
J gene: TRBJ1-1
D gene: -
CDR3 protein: CASSTSVGGSTEAFF
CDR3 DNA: TGTGCCAGCAGCACCAGCGTGGGGGGGAGCACTGAAGCTTTCTTT

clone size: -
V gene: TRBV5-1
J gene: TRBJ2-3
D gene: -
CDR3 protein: CASSSTDMYSDTQYF
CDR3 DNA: TGCGCCAGCAGCTCGACTGACATGTATAGCGATACGCAGTATTTT

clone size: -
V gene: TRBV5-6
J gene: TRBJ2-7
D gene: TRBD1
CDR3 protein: CASSRARDRLVEQYF
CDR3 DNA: TGTGCCAGCAGCCGGGCAAGGGACAGGCTAGTTGAGCAGTACTTC

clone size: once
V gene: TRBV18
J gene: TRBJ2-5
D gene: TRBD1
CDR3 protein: CASSPGTGAETQYF
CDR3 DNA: TGTGCCAGCTCACCAGGGACAGGGGCAGAGACCCAGTACTTC

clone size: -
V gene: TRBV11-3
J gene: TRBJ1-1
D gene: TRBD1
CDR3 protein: CASSKGDSEAFF
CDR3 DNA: TGTGCCAGCAGCAAAGGGGACAGTGAAGCTTTCTTT

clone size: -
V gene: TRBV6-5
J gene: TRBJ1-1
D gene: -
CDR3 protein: CASRPVLDTEAFF
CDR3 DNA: TGTGCCAGCAGGCCCGTCCTTGACACTGAAGCTTTCTTT

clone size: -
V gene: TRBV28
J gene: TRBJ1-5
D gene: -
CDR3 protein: CASSPRGTQHF
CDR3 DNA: TGTGCCAGCAGCCCCCGGGGGACCCAGCATTTT

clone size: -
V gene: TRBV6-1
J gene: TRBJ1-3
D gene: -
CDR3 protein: CASSEIPGLGNTIYF
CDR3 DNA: TGTGCCAGCAGTGAAATCCCGGGACTTGGAAACACCATATATTTT

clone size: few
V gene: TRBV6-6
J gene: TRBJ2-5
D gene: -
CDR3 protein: CASSYSRGSETQYF
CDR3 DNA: TGTGCCAGCAGTTACTCGCGGGGTTCAGAGACCCAGTACTTC

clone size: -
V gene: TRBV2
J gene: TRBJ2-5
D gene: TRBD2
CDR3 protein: CASSAALAGQETQYF
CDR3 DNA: TGTGCCAGCAGCGCCGCACTAGCGGGACAAGAGACCCAGTACTTC

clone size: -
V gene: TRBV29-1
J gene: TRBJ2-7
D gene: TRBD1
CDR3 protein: CSVEDRGHSYEQYF
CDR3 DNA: TGCAGCGTAGAAGACAGGGGGCACTCCTACGAGCAGTACTTC

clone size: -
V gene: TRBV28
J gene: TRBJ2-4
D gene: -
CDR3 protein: CASRTTAKNIQYF
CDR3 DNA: TGTGCCAGCCGCACAACAGCCAAAAACATTCAGTACTTC

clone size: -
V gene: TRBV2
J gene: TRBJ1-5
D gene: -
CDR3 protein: CASSGLGLPQHF
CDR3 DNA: TGTGCCAGCAGCGGGTTGGGGCTGCCCCAGCATTTT

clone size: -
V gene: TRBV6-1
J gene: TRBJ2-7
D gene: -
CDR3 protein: CASSEALRQPLHEQYF
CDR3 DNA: TGTGCCAGCAGTGAAGCTTTACGACAGCCCCTTCACGAGCAGTACTTC

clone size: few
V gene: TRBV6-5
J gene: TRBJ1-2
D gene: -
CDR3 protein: CASSDRGGGYTF
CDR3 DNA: TGTGCCAGCAGTGATAGGGGAGGAGGCTACACCTTC

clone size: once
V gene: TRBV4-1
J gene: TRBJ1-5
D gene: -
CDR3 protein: CASSQTAMGAGNQPQHF
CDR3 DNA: TGCGCCAGCAGCCAGACCGCAATGGGGGCGGGCAATCAGCCCCAGCATTTT

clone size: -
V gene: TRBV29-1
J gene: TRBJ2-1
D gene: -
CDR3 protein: CSVVGVLSYNEQFF
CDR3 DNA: TGCAGCGTTGTGGGGGTGCTTTCCTACAATGAGCAGTTCTTC

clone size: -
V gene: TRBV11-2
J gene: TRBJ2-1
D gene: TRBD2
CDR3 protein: CASSHGLAGSYNEQFF
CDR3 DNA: TGTGCCAGCAGCCATGGACTAGCGGGGTCCTACAATGAGCAGTTCTTC

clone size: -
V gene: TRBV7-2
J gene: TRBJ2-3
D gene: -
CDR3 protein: CASQAVGDTQYF
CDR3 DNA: TGTGCCAGCCAGGCGGTCGGAGATACGCAGTATTTT

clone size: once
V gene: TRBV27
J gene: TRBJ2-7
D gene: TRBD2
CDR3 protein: CASSLSTSGTNEQYF
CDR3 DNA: TGTGCCAGCAGTTTATCGACTAGCGGGACTAACGAGCAGTACTTC

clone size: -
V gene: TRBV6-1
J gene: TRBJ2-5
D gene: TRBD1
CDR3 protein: CASNQGARETQYF
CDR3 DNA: TGTGCCAGCAACCAGGGGGCTAGGGAGACCCAGTACTTC

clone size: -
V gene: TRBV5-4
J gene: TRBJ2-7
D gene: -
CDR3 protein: CASSPADSMGPYEQYF
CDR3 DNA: TGTGCCAGCAGCCCCGCCGACAGTATGGGACCCTACGAGCAGTACTTC

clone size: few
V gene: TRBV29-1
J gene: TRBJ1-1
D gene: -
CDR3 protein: CSVANTEAFF
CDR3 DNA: TGCAGCGTCGCGAACACTGAAGCTTTCTTT

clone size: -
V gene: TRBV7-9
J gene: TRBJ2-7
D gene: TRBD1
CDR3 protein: CASSLGQGVREQYF
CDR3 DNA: TGTGCCAGCAGCCTTGGACAGGGGGTTCGCGAGCAGTACTTC

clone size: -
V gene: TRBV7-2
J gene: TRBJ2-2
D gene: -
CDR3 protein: CASSLGSRASGELFF
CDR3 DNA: TGTGCCAGCAGCTTGGGTTCCAGGGCCTCCGGGGAGCTGTTTTTT

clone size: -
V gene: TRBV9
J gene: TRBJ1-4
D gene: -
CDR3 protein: CASSPSRGGYEKLFF
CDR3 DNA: TGTGCCAGCAGCCCCTCCCGGGGGGGCTATGAAAAACTGTTTTTT

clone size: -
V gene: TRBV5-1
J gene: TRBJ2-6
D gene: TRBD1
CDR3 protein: CASSTGQGFPSGANVLTF
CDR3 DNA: TGCGCCAGCAGCACCGGACAGGGGTTCCCTTCTGGGGCCAACGTCCTGACTTTC

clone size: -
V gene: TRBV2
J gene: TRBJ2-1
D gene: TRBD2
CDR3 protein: CASSLRLAGGQNEQFF
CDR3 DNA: TGTGCCAGCAGTTTACGACTAGCGGGAGGCCAGAATGAGCAGTTCTTC

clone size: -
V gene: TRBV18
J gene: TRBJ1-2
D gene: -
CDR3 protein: CVSSPPNGYTNYGYTF
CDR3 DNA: TGTGTCAGCTCACCACCGAACGGTTATACAAACTATGGCTACACCTTC